These T cell receptor beta chains were read from a single sample in a study of T-cell memory formation after mild COVID-19. Each CDR3 protein is one row after TCRdb ran MiXCR on the 5' RACE reads. The profile shows around 250,000 distinct CDR3 sequences, approximately 10% of them singletons. Sequenced: PBMCs or a T cell subset sorted from them (not recorded which). Every receptor here comes from a man aged 18 to 29 who had mild COVID-19 (a few samples of this study predate the infection). Cell type and time point are not known. Each CDR3 is given with its conserved first and last residue. Fields, in order: V gene, J gene, D gene, clone size, CDR3 protein, CDR3 DNA. D genes are given only for firm matches. The size of a clone is reported for some rows only, either as once, few or many, or as a class for expanded clones.

V gene: TRBV5-1
J gene: TRBJ2-3
D gene: TRBD1
clone size: -
CDR3 protein: CASSGGGQGSTDTQYF
CDR3 DNA: TGCGCCAGCAGCGGGGGGGGACAGGGTAGCACAGATACGCAGTATTTT

V gene: TRBV20-1
J gene: TRBJ2-1
D gene: -
clone size: many
CDR3 protein: CSAGRNNEQFF
CDR3 DNA: TGCAGTGCCGGTAGGAACAATGAGCAGTTCTTC

V gene: TRBV12-3/TRBV12-4
J gene: TRBJ2-1
D gene: TRBD2
clone size: many
CDR3 protein: CASSSGGGAKDEQFF
CDR3 DNA: TGTGCCAGCAGTTCCGGCGGGGGGGCCAAGGATGAGCAGTTCTTC

V gene: TRBV20-1
J gene: TRBJ2-5
D gene: -
clone size: -
CDR3 protein: CSAGGRDQETQYF
CDR3 DNA: TGCAGTGCTGGAGGCAGGGACCAAGAGACCCAGTACTTC

V gene: TRBV5-1
J gene: TRBJ1-3
D gene: -
clone size: few
CDR3 protein: CASSLVAGALGNTIYF
CDR3 DNA: TGCGCCAGCAGCTTGGTGGCAGGGGCTTTGGGAAACACCATATATTTT

V gene: TRBV5-1
J gene: TRBJ2-5
D gene: TRBD1
clone size: -
CDR3 protein: CASSDYRGLGETQYF
CDR3 DNA: TGCGCCAGCAGCGATTACAGGGGGTTGGGAGAGACCCAGTACTTC

V gene: TRBV30
J gene: TRBJ1-6
D gene: -
clone size: -
CDR3 protein: CAAEPGIKSPLHF
CDR3 DNA: TGTGCCGCCGAGCCGGGGATTAAGTCACCCCTCCACTTT

V gene: TRBV10-3
J gene: TRBJ2-3
D gene: TRBD1
clone size: -
CDR3 protein: CAISPGTGDTDTQYF
CDR3 DNA: TGTGCCATCAGTCCGGGGACAGGGGATACAGATACGCAGTATTTT

V gene: TRBV5-1
J gene: TRBJ2-1
D gene: TRBD1
clone size: few
CDR3 protein: CASSPGTGSSYNEQFF
CDR3 DNA: TGCGCCAGCAGCCCAGGGACAGGGAGCTCCTACAATGAGCAGTTCTTC

V gene: TRBV28
J gene: TRBJ1-2
D gene: TRBD1
clone size: few
CDR3 protein: CASRVQGAPPYTF
CDR3 DNA: TGTGCCAGCAGGGTACAGGGGGCCCCTCCCTACACCTTC